This entry lists 5 T cell receptor beta chains sequenced from one sample in a study of human T cells and chemical hapten exposure. TCRdb re-called the RACE reads through MiXCR, storing one row per CDR3 protein. The table records a few hundred thousand distinct CDR3 sequences, 6% to 7% of them present only once. The time point: patch test 2, 6 weeks after DPC sensitization. Treatment given: therapeutic diphenylcyclopropenone sensitization with weekly scalp DPC. The source material was whole blood, sampled in connection with sensitization to the hapten diphenylcyclopropenone (DPC). The origin of the receptors is a young woman with alopecia areata. Some clones in this sample may be carry-over from other donors' samples.

This clonotype was seen ten or more times. The chain couples TRBV29-1 to TRBJ1-1, with no clear D. CDR1 and CDR2 from the germline V gene are SQVTM and ANQGSEA. Trimming cost V 6 bases and J 3 bases, with 14 bases left between them. This CDR3 region has 13 residues. CDR3 coding DNA: TGCAGCGTCCTGAAAACAGCTGACACTGAAGCTTTCTTT. Translation gives CSVLKTADTEAFF.

The V call is TRBV12-2, the J call TRBJ1-1; TRBD1, as called in the table, went unchecked against the DNA. TRBV12-2 is a known pseudogene. The CDR3 is 15 residues long. Written as DNA, the CDR3 is TGTGCAAGTCGCTTATTCCCCGACAGCGGGACAAAAGCTTTCTTT. This sequence encodes CASRLFPDSGTKAFF.

On this clonotype itself: One base away lies a much larger clone, so this may be a sequencing read error. The rearrangement uses TRBV4-3 and TRBJ2-7, with D perhaps matching TRBD1 (5 bases). CDR1 is LGHNA and CDR2 is YSLEER in the germline V gene. The CDR3 is 15 residues long. The CDR3 DNA reads as TGCGCCAGCAGCCAAGATCTAGGGGCGGCAGACGAGCAGCACTTC. Protein: CASSQDLGAADEQHF.

This clonotype was found a few times. The J gene is TRBJ2-3, the V gene TRBV11-2, with D unclear. The CDR3 has 15 amino acids. Trimming shortened V by 0 bases and J by 9 bases, and 16 bases separated the two germline ends. Germline V lookup: CDR1 SGHAT, CDR2 FQNNGV. The CDR3 nucleotides read TGTGCCAGCAGCTTAGATCGTGGGCCACTGGGGACGCAGTATTTT. This gives the protein CASSLDRGPLGTQYF. The variable domain in full, completed from reference TRBV11-2 and TRBJ2-3, reads EAGVAQSPRYKIIEKRQSVAFWCNPISGHATLYWYQQILGQGPKLLIQFQNNGVVDDSQLPKDRFSAERLKGVDSTLKIQPAKLEDSAVYLCASSLDRGPLGTQYFGPGTRLTVL.

This clonotype was recorded many times. The CDR3 reads CASSLVRGLPVPNQPQHF. The CDR3 region has the DNA TGTGCCAGCAGTTTAGTCAGGGGGCTCCCAGTACCGAATCAGCCCCAGCATTTT. The rearrangement uses TRBV12-3 or TRBV12-4 and TRBJ1-5; 8 nucleotides align to TRBD1. V was clipped by 1 base and J by 4 bases; unmatched bases: 12. The CDR3 spans 18 residues.